Below, one T cell receptor (beta chain) is given with its context. Per the original methods: Amplification with reference gene primers provided the estimates of nucleated cell counts. Assay: immunoSEQ multiplex PCR; the TCRdb copy retains only in-frame clones and omits some. V and J calls and clone size come straight from that table; D and trimming were deduced from the DNA. The sample lists more than 110,000 clones, around 81% occurring once. This entry comes from a study of blood T cell repertoires in COVID-19. Study-wide background: The United States, Italy and Spain supplied acute and convalescent COVID-19 samples. T cells, B-cell-depleted T cells, or PBMCs provided the cDNA or gDNA that served as material.

CDR1 and CDR2 (germline): LNHDA, SQIVND (reference sequence). CDR3 length: 16 residues. Trimming shortened V by 5 bases and J by 4 bases, and 18 bases separated the two germline ends. The specimen sequenced was peripheral blood. This receptor was obtained from a human donor in a cohort sampled during active COVID-19. This sequence joins TRBV19 and TRBJ1-5; possible D gene TRBD1, 5 bases. CDR3 DNA sequence: TGTGCCAGTAGTGAAACTAAGGTAGGGGCTAATCAGCCCCAGCATTTT. Encoded protein: CASSETKVGANQPQHF.